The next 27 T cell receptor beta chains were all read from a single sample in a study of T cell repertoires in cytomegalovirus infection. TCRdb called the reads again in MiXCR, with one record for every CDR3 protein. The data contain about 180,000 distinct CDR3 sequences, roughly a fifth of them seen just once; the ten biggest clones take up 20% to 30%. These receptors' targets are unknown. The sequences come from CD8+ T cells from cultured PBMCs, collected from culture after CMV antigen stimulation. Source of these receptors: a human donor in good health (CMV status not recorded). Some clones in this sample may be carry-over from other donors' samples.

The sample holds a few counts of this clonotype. CDR3 sequence (DNA): TGTGCCAGCAGCTTAGCGCTAACAGGGGGGAGCACTGAAGCTTTCTTT. Protein product: CASSLALTGGSTEAFF. This chain joins TRBV7-8 and TRBJ1-1, with 8 bases identical to TRBD1. This CDR3 spans 16 amino acids. The ends lost 0 bases at V and 4 bases at J; junction bases unmatched: 7. From germline, CDR1 is SGHVS and CDR2 FQNEAQ.

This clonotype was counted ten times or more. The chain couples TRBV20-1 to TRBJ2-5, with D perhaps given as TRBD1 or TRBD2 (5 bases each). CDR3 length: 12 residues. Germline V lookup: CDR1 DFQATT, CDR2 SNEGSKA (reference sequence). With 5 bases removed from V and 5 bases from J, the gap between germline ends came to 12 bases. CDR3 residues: CSAGTGYETQYF. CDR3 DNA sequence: TGCAGTGCTGGGACGGGGTATGAGACCCAGTACTTC.

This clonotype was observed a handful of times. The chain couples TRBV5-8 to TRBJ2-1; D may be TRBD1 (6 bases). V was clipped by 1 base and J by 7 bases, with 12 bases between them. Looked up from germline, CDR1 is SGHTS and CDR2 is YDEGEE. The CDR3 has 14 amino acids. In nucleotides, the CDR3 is TGTGCCAGCAGCTTGAGAGGGGGAGCAAATGAGCAGTTCTTC. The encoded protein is CASSLRGGANEQFF.

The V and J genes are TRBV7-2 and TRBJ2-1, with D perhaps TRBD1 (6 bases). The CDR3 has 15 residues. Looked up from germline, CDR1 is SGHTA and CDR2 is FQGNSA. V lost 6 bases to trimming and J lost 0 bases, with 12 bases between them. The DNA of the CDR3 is TGTGCCAGCAGAGTTACAGGGAGCTCCTACAATGAGCAGTTCTTC. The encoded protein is CASRVTGSSYNEQFF.

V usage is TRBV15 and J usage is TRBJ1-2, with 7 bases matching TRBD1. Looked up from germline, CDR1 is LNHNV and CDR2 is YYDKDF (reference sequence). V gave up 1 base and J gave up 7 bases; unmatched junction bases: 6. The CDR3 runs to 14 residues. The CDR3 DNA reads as TGTGCCACCAGCAGAGGGGACAGCCTAGGTGGCTACACCTTC. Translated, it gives CATSRGDSLGGYTF.

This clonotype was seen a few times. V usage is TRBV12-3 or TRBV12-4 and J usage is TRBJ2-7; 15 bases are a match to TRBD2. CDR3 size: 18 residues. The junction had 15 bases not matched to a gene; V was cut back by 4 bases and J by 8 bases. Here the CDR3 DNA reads TGTGCCAGCAGTTCCCCGGGACTAGCGGGGGGCGTACTACGGAAGCAGTACTTC. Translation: CASSSPGLAGGVLRKQYF.

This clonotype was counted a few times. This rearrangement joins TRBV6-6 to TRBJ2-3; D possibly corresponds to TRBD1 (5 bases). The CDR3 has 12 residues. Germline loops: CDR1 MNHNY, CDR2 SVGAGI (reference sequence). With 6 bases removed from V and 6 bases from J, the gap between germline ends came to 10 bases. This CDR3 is CASSHPGDTQYF. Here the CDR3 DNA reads TGTGCCAGCAGCCACCCAGGGGATACGCAGTATTTT.

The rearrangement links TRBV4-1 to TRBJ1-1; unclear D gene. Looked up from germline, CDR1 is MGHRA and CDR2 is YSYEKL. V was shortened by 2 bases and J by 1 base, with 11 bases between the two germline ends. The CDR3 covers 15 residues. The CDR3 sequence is CASSQYQAPNTEAFF. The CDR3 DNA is TGCGCCAGCAGCCAATATCAGGCCCCGAACACTGAAGCTTTCTTT.

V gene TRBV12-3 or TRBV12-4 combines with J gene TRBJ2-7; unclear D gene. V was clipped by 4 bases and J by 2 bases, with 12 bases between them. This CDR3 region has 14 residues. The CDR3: CASSWFSIAYEQYF. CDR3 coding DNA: TGTGCCAGCAGTTGGTTTAGTATCGCCTACGAGCAGTACTTC.

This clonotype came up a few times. CDR3 loop: CASSEALNSGSRNIQYF. The CDR3 bases are TGTGCCAGCAGTGAAGCGCTTAACAGTGGGTCGAGAAACATTCAGTACTTC. This chain links TRBV2 with TRBJ2-4, with D unresolved. The CDR3 has 17 residues. With 0 bases removed from V and 6 bases from J, the gap between germline ends came to 18 bases. Germline V gives CDR1 SNHLY, CDR2 FYNNEI. Variable domain in full (rest from reference TRBV2 and TRBJ2-4): EPEVTQTPSHQVTQMGQEVILRCVPISNHLYFYWYRQILGQKVEFLVSFYNNEISEKSEIFDDQFSVERPDGSNFTLKIRSTKLEDSAMYFCASSEALNSGSRNIQYFGAGTRLSVL.

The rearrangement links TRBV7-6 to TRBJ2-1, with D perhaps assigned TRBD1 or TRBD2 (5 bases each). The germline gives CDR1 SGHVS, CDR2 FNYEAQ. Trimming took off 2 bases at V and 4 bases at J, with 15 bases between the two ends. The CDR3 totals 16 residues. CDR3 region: CASSLRGGSKYNEQFF. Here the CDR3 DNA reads TGTGCCAGCAGCTTAAGGGGCGGGTCAAAGTACAATGAGCAGTTCTTC.

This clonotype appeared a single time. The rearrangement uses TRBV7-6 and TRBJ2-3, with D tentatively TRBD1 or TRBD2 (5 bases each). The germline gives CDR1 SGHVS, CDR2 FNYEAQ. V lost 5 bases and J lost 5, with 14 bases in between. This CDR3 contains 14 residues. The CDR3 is CASSVAGRVDTQYF. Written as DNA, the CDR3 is TGTGCCAGCAGCGTGGCGGGCAGGGTAGATACGCAGTATTTT.

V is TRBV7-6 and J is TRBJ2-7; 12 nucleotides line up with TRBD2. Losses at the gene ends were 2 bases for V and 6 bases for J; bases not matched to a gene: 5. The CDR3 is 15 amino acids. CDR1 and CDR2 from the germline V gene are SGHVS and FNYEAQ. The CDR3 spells CASSLSSGGASEQYF. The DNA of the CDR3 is TGTGCCAGCAGCTTATCTAGCGGGGGGGCTAGCGAGCAGTACTTC. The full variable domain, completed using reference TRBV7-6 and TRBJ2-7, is GAGVSQSPRYKVTKRGQDVALRCDPISGHVSLYWYRQALGQGPEFLTYFNYEAQQDKSGLPNDRFSAERPEGSISTLTIQRTEQRDSAMYRCASSLSSGGASEQYFGPGTRLTVT.

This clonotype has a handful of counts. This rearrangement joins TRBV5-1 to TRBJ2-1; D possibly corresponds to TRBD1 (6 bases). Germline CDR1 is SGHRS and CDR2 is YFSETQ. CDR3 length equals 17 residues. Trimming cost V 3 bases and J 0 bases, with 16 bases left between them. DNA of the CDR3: TGCGCCAGCAGCTCACTCTCAGGGGCCAGCTCCTACAATGAGCAGTTCTTC. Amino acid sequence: CASSSLSGASSYNEQFF.

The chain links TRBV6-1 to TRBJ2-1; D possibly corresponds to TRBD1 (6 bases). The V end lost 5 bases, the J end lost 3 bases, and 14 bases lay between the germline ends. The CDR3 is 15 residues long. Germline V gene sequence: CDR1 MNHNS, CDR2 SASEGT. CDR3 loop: CASSLTGNYYNEQFF. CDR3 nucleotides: TGTGCCAGCAGTCTTACAGGGAATTACTACAATGAGCAGTTCTTC.

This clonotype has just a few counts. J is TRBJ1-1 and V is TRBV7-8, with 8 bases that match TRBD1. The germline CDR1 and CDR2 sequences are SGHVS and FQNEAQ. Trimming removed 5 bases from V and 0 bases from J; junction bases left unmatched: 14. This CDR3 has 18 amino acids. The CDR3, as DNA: TGTGCCAGCAGCCCTCGAGAGAGACAGGGGTTCATGAACACTGAAGCTTTCTTT. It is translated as CASSPRERQGFMNTEAFF.

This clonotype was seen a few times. CDR3 protein: CASSSSTFYGYTF. The DNA of the CDR3 is TGTGCCAGCAGCTCCTCCACTTTCTATGGCTACACCTTC. This chain links TRBV7-8 with TRBJ1-2; D is ambiguous. The CDR3 extends over 13 amino acids. Germline CDR1 is SGHVS and CDR2 is FQNEAQ. Trimming took off 4 bases at V and 4 bases at J, with 10 bases between the two ends.

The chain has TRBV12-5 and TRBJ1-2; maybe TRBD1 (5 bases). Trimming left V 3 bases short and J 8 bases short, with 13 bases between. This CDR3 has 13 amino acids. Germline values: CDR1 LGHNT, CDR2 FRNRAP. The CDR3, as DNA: TGTGCTAGTGGTTTCTGGGGGATGGGCGGCTACACCTTC. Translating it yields CASGFWGMGGYTF. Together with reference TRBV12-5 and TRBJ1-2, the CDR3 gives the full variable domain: DARVTQTPRHKVTEMGQEVTMRCQPILGHNTVFWYRQTMMQGLELLAYFRNRAPLDDSGMPKDRFSAEMPDATLATLKIQPSEPRDSAVYFCASGFWGMGGYTFGSGTRLTVV.

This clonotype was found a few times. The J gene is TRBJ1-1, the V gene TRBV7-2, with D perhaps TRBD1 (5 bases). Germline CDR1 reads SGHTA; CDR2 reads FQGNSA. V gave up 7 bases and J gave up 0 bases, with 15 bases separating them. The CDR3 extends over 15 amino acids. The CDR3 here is CASTPAGGVNTEAFF. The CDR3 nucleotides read TGTGCCAGCACTCCAGCGGGGGGAGTGAACACTGAAGCTTTCTTT. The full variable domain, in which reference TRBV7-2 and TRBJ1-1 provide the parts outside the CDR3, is GAGVSQSPSNKVTEKGKDVELRCDPISGHTALYWYRQSLGQGLEFLIYFQGNSAPDKSGLPSDRFSAERTGGSVSTLTIQRTQQEDSAVYLCASTPAGGVNTEAFFGQGTRLTVV.

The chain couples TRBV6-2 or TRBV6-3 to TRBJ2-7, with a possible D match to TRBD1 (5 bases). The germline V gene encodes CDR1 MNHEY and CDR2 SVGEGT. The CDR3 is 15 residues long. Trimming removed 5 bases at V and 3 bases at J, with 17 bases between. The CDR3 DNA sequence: TGTGCCAGCAGTCCTCTGACAGAGAAACTCTACGAGCAGTACTTC. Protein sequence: CASSPLTEKLYEQYF.

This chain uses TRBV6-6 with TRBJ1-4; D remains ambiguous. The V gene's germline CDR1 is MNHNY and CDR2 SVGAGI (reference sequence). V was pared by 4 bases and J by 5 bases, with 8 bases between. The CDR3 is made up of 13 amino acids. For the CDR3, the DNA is TGTGCCAGCAGTTCGACCTGGAATGAAAAACTGTTTTTT. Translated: CASSSTWNEKLFF.

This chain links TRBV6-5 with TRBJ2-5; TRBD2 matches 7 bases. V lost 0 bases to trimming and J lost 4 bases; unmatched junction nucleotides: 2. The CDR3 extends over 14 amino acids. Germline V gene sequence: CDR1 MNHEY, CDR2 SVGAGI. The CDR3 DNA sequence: TGTGCCAGCAGTTACTCGGGGGAGGGAGAGACCCAGTACTTC. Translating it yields CASSYSGEGETQYF.

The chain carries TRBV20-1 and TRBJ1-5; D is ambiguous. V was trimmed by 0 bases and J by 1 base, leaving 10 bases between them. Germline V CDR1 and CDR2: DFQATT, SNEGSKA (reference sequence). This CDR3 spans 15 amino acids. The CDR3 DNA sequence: TGCAGTGCTAGAGAAATTGGCTGGAGCAATCAGCCCCAGCATTTT. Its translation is CSAREIGWSNQPQHF.

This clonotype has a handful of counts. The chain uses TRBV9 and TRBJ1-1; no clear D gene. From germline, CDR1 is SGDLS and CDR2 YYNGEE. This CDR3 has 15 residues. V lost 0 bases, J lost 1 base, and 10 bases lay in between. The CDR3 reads CASSVAGHQNTEAFF. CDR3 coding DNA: TGTGCCAGCAGCGTAGCTGGGCACCAGAACACTGAAGCTTTCTTT.

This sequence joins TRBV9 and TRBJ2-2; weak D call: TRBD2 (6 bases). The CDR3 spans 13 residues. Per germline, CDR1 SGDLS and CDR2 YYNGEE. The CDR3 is CASLGGPTGELFF. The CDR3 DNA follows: TGTGCGAGTCTGGGGGGACCGACCGGGGAGCTGTTTTTT.

The CDR3 region is CASSVPVEVATDTQYF. The DNA for the CDR3 is TGTGCCAGCAGCGTACCCGTTGAGGTGGCCACAGATACGCAGTATTTT. The chain joins TRBV7-8 to TRBJ2-3; D call uncertain. Trimming removed 5 bases at V and 2 bases at J, with 17 bases between. The CDR3 totals 16 residues. The germline V gene has CDR1 SGHVS and CDR2 FQNEAQ.

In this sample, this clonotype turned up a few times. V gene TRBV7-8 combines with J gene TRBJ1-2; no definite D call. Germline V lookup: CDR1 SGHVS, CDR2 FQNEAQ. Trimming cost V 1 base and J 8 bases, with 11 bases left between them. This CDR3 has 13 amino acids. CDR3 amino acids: CASSLGVGGGYTF. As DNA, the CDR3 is TGTGCCAGCAGCTTAGGTGTGGGAGGAGGCTACACCTTC.